This is a list of T cell receptor beta chains from one sample in a study of T cell repertoires in cytomegalovirus infection. TCRdb called the reads again in MiXCR, with one record for every CDR3 protein. This table has 250,000 to 300,000 distinct CDR3 sequences, approximately 15% appearing once. Material for sequencing was CD8+ T cells from PBMCs. Every receptor here comes from a human donor in good health (CMV status not recorded). Some clones in this sample may be carry-over from other donors' samples. The CDR3 runs from the conserved cysteine through the conserved F or W. A D gene is named only where the DNA matches it firmly. Not every row has a clone size; where given, it reads once, few, many or a size class.

clone_size j_call d_call v_call cdr3_nt cdr3_aa
few TRBJ2-3 TRBD2 TRBV14 TGTGCCAGCAGCCAAGATCGGGACTATCCCACAGATACGCAGTATTTT CASSQDRDYPTDTQYF
- TRBJ2-2 - TRBV4-3 TGCGCCAGCAGCCATGGGGACGGCGGGGAGCTGTTTTTT CASSHGDGGELFF
- TRBJ1-5 - TRBV5-6 TGTGCCAGCAGCTTGCTTGGGGGCCAGCCCCAGCATTTT CASSLLGGQPQHF
- TRBJ2-1 TRBD2 TRBV6-2/TRBV6-3 TGTGCCAGCAGTAAGGGACTAGGCTACAATGAGCAGTTCTTC CASSKGLGYNEQFF
many TRBJ2-3 - TRBV7-2 TGTGCCAGCAGCTTAGGGGAGACGGGTACAGATACGCAGTATTTT CASSLGETGTDTQYF
few TRBJ1-1 - TRBV20-1 TGCAGTGCTAGTCTGTTCGGGAACGTGAACACTGAAGCTTTCTTT CSASLFGNVNTEAFF
many TRBJ2-1 - TRBV5-1 TGCGCCAGCAGCCCGGACAGTCAGTACAATGAGCAGTTCTTC CASSPDSQYNEQFF
many TRBJ2-5 TRBD2 TRBV11-1 TGTGCCAGCAGACGAGCGGGGTCGGATGAGACCCAGTACTTC CASRRAGSDETQYF
- TRBJ1-2 - TRBV5-4 TGTGCCAGCAGCTTCTTGACAGGAAGTAACTATGGCTACACCTTC CASSFLTGSNYGYTF
many TRBJ1-2 - TRBV7-9 TGTGCCAGCACCCGTGCGGAAAAAGGCTATGGCTACACCTTC CASTRAEKGYGYTF
few TRBJ1-1 TRBD1 TRBV10-3 TGTGCCATCATTCGGACGGGACAGTTGATACCGAACACTGAAGCTTTCTTT CAIIRTGQLIPNTEAFF
many TRBJ2-3 TRBD2 TRBV7-2 TGTGCCAGCAGCTTAGTAGGACTAGAATCAACAGATACGCAGTATTTT CASSLVGLESTDTQYF
many TRBJ2-2 TRBD1 TRBV12-3/TRBV12-4 TGTGCCAGCAGTCCCCCGGGACAGCCAACCGGGGAGCTGTTTTTT CASSPPGQPTGELFF
few TRBJ1-3 TRBD1 TRBV5-6 TGTGCCAGCAGCTTAACCGGGACAGGGTCTGGAAACACCATATATTTT CASSLTGTGSGNTIYF
few TRBJ2-1 TRBD2 TRBV7-6 TGTGCCAGCAGCTTAGGCGGACTAGTCGATGAGCAGTTCTTC CASSLGGLVDEQFF
- TRBJ1-1 - TRBV28 TGTGCCAGCAGTGGACTGTTGATGAACACTGAAGCTTTCTTT CASSGLLMNTEAFF
- TRBJ1-1 - TRBV15 TGTGCCACCAGCCCTTTAGTGAACACTAAAGCTTTCTTT CATSPLVNTKAFF
few TRBJ2-3 - TRBV5-1 TGCGCCAGCAGCTCGGCTGCAGAGACAGATACGCAGTATTTT CASSSAAETDTQYF
few TRBJ2-1 TRBD2 TRBV11-2 TGTGCCAGCAGCCATATAGTGAACGATAGCGGGGGCCCCACATTCGTAATCAATGAGCAGTTCTTC CASSHIVNDSGGPTFVINEQFF
- TRBJ2-7 TRBD1 TRBV3-1 TGTGCCAGCAGCCGACGGACAGGCGTCGTACCCGAGCAGTACTTC CASSRRTGVVPEQYF
few TRBJ2-3 - TRBV3-1 TGTGCCAGCGAAGGCAGGGGCCCGGATACGCAGTATTTT CASEGRGPDTQYF
many TRBJ1-5 - TRBV28 TGTGCCAGCAGTTTAGACAGAAATCAGCCCCAGCATTTT CASSLDRNQPQHF
many TRBJ1-1 - TRBV29-1 TGCAGCGTTGAGTCTGCGAGTGGGACTGAAGCTTTCTTT CSVESASGTEAFF
many TRBJ1-5 - TRBV19 TGTGCCAGTAGTAGTAGCCAGGGGAGGAATCAGCCCCAGCATTTT CASSSSQGRNQPQHF
- TRBJ2-7 TRBD1 TRBV18 TGTGCCAGCTCACTCGACGGACAGGGGGCCCACGAGCAGTACTTC CASSLDGQGAHEQYF
many TRBJ1-5 - TRBV7-8 TGTGCCAGCAGCCCGATGTTCGACGTGGGCAATCAGCCCCAGCATTTT CASSPMFDVGNQPQHF
many TRBJ2-2 - TRBV4-3 TGCGCCAGCAGCCAAGACGGAGAAGCGGTAACCGGGGAGCTGTTTTTT CASSQDGEAVTGELFF
few TRBJ1-6 - TRBV4-2 TGTGCCAGCAGCCAAGGACAGGATTTGAGTAATTCACCCCTCCACTTT CASSQGQDLSNSPLHF
- TRBJ1-3 - TRBV12-3/TRBV12-4 TGTGCCAGCGGCCCTTTCCTCCGGGGGGATGGAAACACCATATATTTT CASGPFLRGDGNTIYF
- TRBJ1-1 - TRBV6-8 TGTGCCAGCAGTCACGGGGCAATGAACACTGAAGCTTTCTTT CASSHGAMNTEAFF
many TRBJ1-1 - TRBV7-9 TGTGCCACCCAGACAGGAGGTATGAACACTGAAGCTTTCTTT CATQTGGMNTEAFF
- TRBJ1-1 TRBD1 TRBV19 TGTGCCAGTAGCCAACAGGGGTGGGAGAACACTGAAGCTTTCTTT CASSQQGWENTEAFF
many TRBJ2-1 TRBD1 TRBV7-8 TGTGCCAGCAGCCCAGGGACAGGGGGCGGCAATGAGCAGTTCTTC CASSPGTGGGNEQFF
few TRBJ1-1 - TRBV6-1 TGTGCCAGCAGGGGGGCGGGGACGAACACTGAAGCTTTCTTT CASRGAGTNTEAFF
many TRBJ1-5 - TRBV7-6 TGTGCCAGCTCGAGGAATAGCAATCAGCCCCAGCATTTT CASSRNSNQPQHF
many TRBJ2-2 TRBD2 TRBV2 TGTGCCAGCAGTACCGGACTAGCGGGTCCCGGGGAGCTGTTTTTT CASSTGLAGPGELFF
many TRBJ1-1 - TRBV7-8 TGTGCCAGCAGCGACGTACAGGGTGTATCCGAAGCTTTCTTT CASSDVQGVSEAFF
many TRBJ2-7 - TRBV2 TGTGCCAGTCGTGCAGGGTCCTTCTACGAGCAGTACTTC CASRAGSFYEQYF
- TRBJ1-4 TRBD1 TRBV7-8 TGTGCCAGCAGCTCATTATCGATCGGACAGGCGCATAATGAAAAACTGTTTTTT CASSSLSIGQAHNEKLFF
- TRBJ2-3 - TRBV5-1 TGCGCCAGCAGCTTGCGGCTAGCCAGCACAGATACGCAGTATTTT CASSLRLASTDTQYF
- TRBJ2-1 TRBD2 TRBV7-9 TGTGCCAGCAGCTCATCCGCGGGGGGCTACAATGAGCAGTTCTTC CASSSSAGGYNEQFF
many TRBJ2-2 - TRBV7-8 TGTGCCAGCAGCGGGGCAATTATCGGGGAGCTGTTTTTT CASSGAIIGELFF
many TRBJ2-3 - TRBV2 TGTGCCAGCAGTGAAGCCCGACCGAGCACAGATACGCAGTATTTT CASSEARPSTDTQYF
- TRBJ2-3 - TRBV19 TGTGCCAGTAGTATAGGGGAGGATACGCAGTATTTT CASSIGEDTQYF
few TRBJ1-6 - TRBV6-5 TGTGCCAGCAGTTACGGGGTGGGGGCACCCCTCCACTTT CASSYGVGAPLHF
- TRBJ2-3 TRBD2 TRBV20-1 TGCAGTGCTAGCGTCGGGACTAGGGGAAATACGCAGTATTTT CSASVGTRGNTQYF
many TRBJ2-5 - TRBV12-3/TRBV12-4 TGTGCCAGCAGTTTATGGGGGTACCAAGAGACCCAGTACTTC CASSLWGYQETQYF
few TRBJ1-2 - TRBV7-2 TGTGCCAGCAGCCCCGTAGGGGGGGACTATGGCTACACCTTC CASSPVGGDYGYTF
few TRBJ2-2 TRBD1 TRBV5-1 TGCGCCAGCTTCCCAGGGGGCCAAGCCAACACCGGGGAGCTGTTTTTT CASFPGGQANTGELFF
few TRBJ1-5 - TRBV4-3 TGCGCCAGCAGCCAAGAAGCGGGGCCTCTCGGTAGCAATCAGCCCCAGCATTTT CASSQEAGPLGSNQPQHF
few TRBJ2-1 TRBD2 TRBV20-1 TGCAGTGCTAGGGGGCAGCGGGGGATCAGGTCCTACAATGAGCAGTTCTTC CSARGQRGIRSYNEQFF
many TRBJ1-2 - TRBV7-2 TGTGCCAGCAGCCGGGGCATCTATGGCTACACCTTC CASSRGIYGYTF
many TRBJ2-6 TRBD1 TRBV28 TGTGCCAGCAGTCTCAGTTCGGTTGGCAGGGGGTTTCCTGGGGCCAACGTCCTGACTTTC CASSLSSVGRGFPGANVLTF
many TRBJ1-2 TRBD1 TRBV7-9 TGTGCCAGCAGCTCGACAGGGGTCTATGGCTACACCTTC CASSSTGVYGYTF
- TRBJ2-1 - TRBV5-1 TGCGCCAGCAGCGACGGGACTTACGGCTCCTACAATGAGCAGTTCTTC CASSDGTYGSYNEQFF